This T cell receptor beta chain was documented in a study of cytomegalovirus exposure and HLA in healthy donors. Background on the study: A prior study identified just under 120 million unique TCR beta sequences from roughly 180 million T cells.

The PCR ran on 60 Vbeta and 13 Jbeta primers. The repertoire was sequenced with immunoSEQ multiplex PCR; TCRdb's copy has only in-frame clones and lacks some. The table has over 45,000 clones, about four fifths seen once. The sample was PBMCs. This TCR was recovered from a boy younger than 18 in good health and CMV-seropositive.

CDR3 amino acids: CASREGLGYTF. Here the CDR3 DNA reads TGTGCCAGCAGAGAGGGTCTGGGCTACACCTTC. V is TRBV2 and J is TRBJ1-2; D remains ambiguous. This CDR3 spans 11 amino acids. The germline gives CDR1 SNHLY, CDR2 FYNNEI. Trimming removed 6 bases at V and 8 bases at J, with 10 bases between.